This TCR beta chain was found in a study of cytomegalovirus exposure and HLA in healthy donors. PCR employed 60 Vbeta and 13 Jbeta primers. The method was immunoSEQ multiplex PCR; TCRdb's version includes in-frame clones alone and lacks a portion of them. The profile covers a few hundred thousand clones, with around 80% appearing a single time and 15% to 18% taken by the ten largest. Germline V gene lookup returns CDR1 KGHSH and CDR2 LQKENI. The CDR3 runs to 14 residues. V lost 5 bases and J lost 8; bases outside the gene matches: 11. The sequence derives from a man aged 35-49 years in good health and CMV-seronegative. The chain has TRBV18 and TRBJ1-2; 7 bases are shared with TRBD1. Sequences were obtained from PBMCs. CDR3 coding DNA: TGTGCCAGCTCATCATCGACAGGGACGGGAGGCTACACCTTC. Protein product: CASSSSTGTGGYTF. Filled out from reference TRBV18 and TRBJ1-2, the complete variable domain reads NAGVMQNPRHLVRRRGQEARLRCSPMKGHSHVYWYRQLPEEGLKFMVYLQKENIIDESGMPKERFSAEFPKEGPSILRIQQVVRGDSAAYFCASSSSTGTGGYTFGSGTRLTVV.